The source of this TCR beta chain is a study of blood T cell repertoires in COVID-19. Trimming removed 3 bases from V and 8 bases from J, with 13 bases in between. The length of the CDR3 is 14 residues. CDR1 and CDR2 (germline): SEHNR, FQNEAQ (reference sequence). Produced via immunoSEQ multiplex PCR; TCRdb's table is partial and in-frame only. The table shows 280,000 or so clones, with 85% occurring only once. Residents of 24 US areas, aged roughly 18 to 89 years, made up the participants. The rearrangement joins TRBV7-9 to TRBJ1-4, with D possibly being TRBD1 (6 bases). This TCR was sampled from a woman aged 45-65 years who had recovered from COVID-19. Sequencing was done on a sample of PBMCs or T cells enriched from blood (not recorded which). This chain's CDR3 is CASSFETGGEKLFF. The CDR3 DNA reads TGTGCCAGCAGCTTTGAGACGGGGGGCGAAAAACTGTTTTTT.